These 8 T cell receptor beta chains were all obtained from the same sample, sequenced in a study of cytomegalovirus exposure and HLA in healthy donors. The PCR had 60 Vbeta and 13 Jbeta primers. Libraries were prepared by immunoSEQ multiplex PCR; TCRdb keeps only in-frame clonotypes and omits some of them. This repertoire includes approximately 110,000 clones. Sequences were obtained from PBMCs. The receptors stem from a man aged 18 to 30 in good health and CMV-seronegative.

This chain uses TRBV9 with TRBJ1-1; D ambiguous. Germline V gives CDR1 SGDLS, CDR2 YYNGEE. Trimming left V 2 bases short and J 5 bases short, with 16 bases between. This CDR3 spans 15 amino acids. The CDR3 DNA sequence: TGTGCCAGCAGCGTTTCCAGTAACCCGTTGACTGAAGCTTTCTTT. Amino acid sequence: CASSVSSNPLTEAFF.

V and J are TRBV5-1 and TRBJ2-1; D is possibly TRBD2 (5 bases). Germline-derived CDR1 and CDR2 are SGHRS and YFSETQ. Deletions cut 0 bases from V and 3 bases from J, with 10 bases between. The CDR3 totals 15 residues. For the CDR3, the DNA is TGCGCCAGCAGCTTGGTTCAGCGGTACTACAATGAGCAGTTCTTC. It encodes CASSLVQRYYNEQFF.

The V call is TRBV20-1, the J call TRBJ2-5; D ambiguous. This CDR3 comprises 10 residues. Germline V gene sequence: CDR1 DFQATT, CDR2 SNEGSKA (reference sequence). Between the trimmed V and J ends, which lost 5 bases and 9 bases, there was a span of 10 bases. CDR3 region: CSAASGPQYF. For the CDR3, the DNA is TGCAGTGCTGCCTCCGGTCCCCAGTACTTC.

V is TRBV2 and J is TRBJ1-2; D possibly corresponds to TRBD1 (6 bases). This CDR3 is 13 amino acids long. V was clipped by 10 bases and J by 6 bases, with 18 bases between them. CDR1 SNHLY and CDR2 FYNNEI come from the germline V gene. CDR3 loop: CATKSSGVDGYTF. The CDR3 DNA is TGTGCCACCAAATCGTCAGGGGTGGATGGCTACACCTTC. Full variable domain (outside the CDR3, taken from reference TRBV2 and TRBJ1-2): EPEVTQTPSHQVTQMGQEVILRCVPISNHLYFYWYRQILGQKVEFLVSFYNNEISEKSEIFDDQFSVERPDGSNFTLKIRSTKLEDSAMYFCATKSSGVDGYTFGSGTRLTVV.

CDR3 in DNA: TGTGCCACCTCCGGGACTAGCGTCTACGAGCAGTACTTC. As protein: CATSGTSVYEQYF. The chain employs TRBV19 and TRBJ2-5; 10 bases line up with TRBD2. The J call may be mistaken, given a closer DNA end match to TRBJ2-7. Germline V gene sequence: CDR1 LNHDA, CDR2 SQIVND (reference sequence). The CDR3 sequence is 13 residues long.

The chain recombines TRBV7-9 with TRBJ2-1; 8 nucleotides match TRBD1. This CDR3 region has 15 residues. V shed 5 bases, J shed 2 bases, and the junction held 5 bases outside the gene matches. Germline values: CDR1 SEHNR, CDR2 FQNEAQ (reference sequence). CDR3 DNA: TGTGCCAGCAGCCCGGGGACAGGAGCCTACAATGAGCAGTTCTTC. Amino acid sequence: CASSPGTGAYNEQFF.

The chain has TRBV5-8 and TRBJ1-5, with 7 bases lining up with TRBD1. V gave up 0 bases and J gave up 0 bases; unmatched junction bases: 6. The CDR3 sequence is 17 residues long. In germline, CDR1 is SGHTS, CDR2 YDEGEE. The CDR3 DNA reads TGTGCCAGCAGCTTGGGAGGGACAGTGTCTAGCAATCAGCCCCAGCATTTT. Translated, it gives CASSLGGTVSSNQPQHF.

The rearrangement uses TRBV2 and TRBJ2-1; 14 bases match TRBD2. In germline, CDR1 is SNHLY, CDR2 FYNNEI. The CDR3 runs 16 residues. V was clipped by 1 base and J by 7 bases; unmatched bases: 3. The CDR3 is CASSEGGLAGVNEQFF. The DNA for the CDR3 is TGTGCCAGCAGTGAAGGGGGACTAGCGGGAGTTAATGAGCAGTTCTTC.